Below, one T cell receptor (beta chain) is given with its context. TCRdb's copy holds only in-frame clones and misses some; the assay was immunoSEQ multiplex PCR. Of 100,000 to 150,000 clones listed, about 90% are singletons. The data originate from a study of control samples from healthy donors and cancer patients. CDR1 is LNHDA, CDR2 SQIVND, per germline (reference sequence). This CDR3 region has 15 residues. Deletions cut 4 bases from V and 5 bases from J, with 17 bases between. The receptor's source is a man aged 60 to 69 in good health. The source material was blood. The chain combines TRBV19 with TRBJ1-2; no reliable D call. DNA for the CDR3: TGTGCCAGTAGTACCCCCGCAACGGCGGTTTATGGCTACACCTTC. It translates to CASSTPATAVYGYTF. The full variable domain, with the rest looked up from reference TRBV19 and TRBJ1-2, is DGGITQSPKYLFRKEGQNVTLSCEQNLNHDAMYWYRQDPGQGLRLIYYSQIVNDFQKGDIAEGYSVSREKKESFPLTVTSAQKNPTAFYLCASSTPATAVYGYTFGSGTRLTVV.